This T cell receptor (beta chain) was profiled in a study of neoadjuvant anti-PD-1 for oral cavity cancer. As regards this clone: Its cognate antigen is unknown.

The protocol was immunoSEQ multiplex PCR, while the TCRdb copy is restricted to in-frame clones and leaves out a portion. The sample holds about 42,000 clones, 65% to 80% seen once. Sample time point: after neoadjuvant nivolumab, at surgical resection. Analysis of PBMCs was direct, with no culture step. Study-level findings and limits: Each response group had just a few patients in TCR analyses.

The V gene's germline CDR1 is SGHTA and CDR2 FQGNSA. CDR3 size: 13 residues. V was cut by 3 bases and J by 6 bases, with 9 bases left in between. The chain links TRBV7-2 to TRBJ2-1; no definite D call. The sequence came from a person between 40 and 80 years old with oral cavity squamous cell carcinoma. This material consisted of PBMCs, taken after nivolumab (anti-PD-1) treatment. Here the CDR3 reads CASSFDAPNEQFF. The DNA of the CDR3 is TGTGCCAGCAGCTTTGATGCCCCCAATGAGCAGTTCTTC. Filled out from reference TRBV7-2 and TRBJ2-1, the complete variable domain reads GAGVSQSPSNKVTEKGKDVELRCDPISGHTALYWYRQSLGQGLEFLIYFQGNSAPDKSGLPSDRFSAERTGGSVSTLTIQRTQQEDSAVYLCASSFDAPNEQFFGPGTRLTVL.